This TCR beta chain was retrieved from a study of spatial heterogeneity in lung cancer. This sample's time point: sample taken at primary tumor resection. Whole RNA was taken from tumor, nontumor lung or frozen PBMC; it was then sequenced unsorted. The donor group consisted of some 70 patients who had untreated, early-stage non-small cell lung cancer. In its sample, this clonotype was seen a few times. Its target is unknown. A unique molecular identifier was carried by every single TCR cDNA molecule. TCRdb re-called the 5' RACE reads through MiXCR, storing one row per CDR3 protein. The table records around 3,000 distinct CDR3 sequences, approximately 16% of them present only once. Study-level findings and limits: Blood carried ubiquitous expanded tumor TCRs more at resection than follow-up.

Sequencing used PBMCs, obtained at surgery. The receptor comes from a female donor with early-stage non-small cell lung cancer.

The CDR3 DNA sequence: TGCAGTGTTAAGCAGGGACTCACTGAAGCTTTCTTT. It translates to CSVKQGLTEAFF. V usage is TRBV20-1 and J usage is TRBJ1-1; maybe TRBD1 (5 bases). V was shortened by 7 bases and J by 4 bases, with 13 bases between the two germline ends. The germline V gene encodes CDR1 DFQATT and CDR2 SNEGSKA (reference sequence). The CDR3 has 12 residues.